What follows are 2 T cell receptor beta chains derived from one specimen sequenced in a study of technical replicates of blood from several donors. Generated by immunoSEQ multiplex PCR, the TCRdb table keeps only in-frame clones and is missing some. The data contain tens of thousands of clones, 93% of them singletons. Sequencing was carried out using T cells isolated from PBMCs. Receptors originate from a human donor in good health.

The chain has TRBV25-1 and TRBJ2-1; 8 bases align to TRBD1. The CDR3 sequence is 17 residues long. Germline V gives CDR1 MGHDK, CDR2 SYGVNS. V shed 5 bases and J 3 bases; nucleotides not matched to a gene: 12. This CDR3 reads CASSQSSGTGLYNEQFF. CDR3 coding DNA: TGTGCCAGCAGTCAATCCTCCGGGACAGGCCTCTACAATGAGCAGTTCTTC.

This clone was seen only once. The chain has TRBV14 and TRBJ1-3; no reliable D call. Germline V lookup: CDR1 SGHDN, CDR2 FVKESK. Deletions cut 4 bases from V and 6 bases from J, with 7 bases between. The CDR3 is 12 amino acids. The CDR3 DNA reads as TGTGCCAGCAGCCTAATAAAAAACACCATATATTTT. Translation: CASSLIKNTIYF.